These 9 T cell receptor beta chains originate from one sample sequenced in a study of blood T cells in healthy people across ages. Then a second PCR, running roughly 7 to 11 cycles, was carried out with a sample-barcoded 5' primer and a J-beta primer mix. TCRdb used MiXCR to reprocess the 5' RACE reads, holding one entry per CDR3 protein. Of about a million distinct CDR3 sequences in the sample, roughly half are singletons; the top ten hold 20% to 25%. The sequencing input was blood. The origin of the receptors is a woman in her fifties or sixties in good health.

The chain couples TRBV6-2 or TRBV6-3 to TRBJ2-7, with TRBD2 matching over 10 bases. CDR3 length: 15 residues. V lost 0 bases, J lost 6 bases, and 5 bases stayed unmatched. Germline CDR1 and CDR2: MNHEY and SVGEGT. CDR3 protein: CASSYSASGSFEQYF. The CDR3 DNA reads TGTGCCAGCAGTTACTCGGCTAGCGGGAGTTTCGAGCAGTACTTC.

This clonotype has just a few counts. CDR3 residues: CASSLGSGPIYEQYF. Written as DNA, the CDR3 is TGTGCCAGCAGCTTAGGTAGCGGACCCATCTACGAGCAGTACTTC. The V and J genes are TRBV7-2 and TRBJ2-7; a weak D match, TRBD2 (6 bases). CDR1 and CDR2 from the germline V gene are SGHTA and FQGNSA. The CDR3 is 15 residues long. V was pared by 1 base and J by 3 bases, with 13 bases between.

The rearrangement uses TRBV20-1 and TRBJ2-5; 7 bases align to TRBD2. Germline V gene data show CDR1 as DFQATT and CDR2 as SNEGSKA (reference sequence). V lost 1 base and J lost 11; bases outside the gene matches: 10. This CDR3 contains 13 residues. The CDR3: CSARGGGVGEQYF. The CDR3 region has the DNA TGCAGTGCTAGAGGGGGAGGGGTAGGTGAGCAGTACTTC.

The chain combines TRBV20-1 with TRBJ1-1, with D possibly matching TRBD1 (5 bases). Trimming removed 6 bases at V and 6 bases at J, with 20 bases between. Germline lookup yields CDR1 DFQATT and CDR2 SNEGSKA (reference sequence). There are 14 residues in the CDR3. The CDR3 DNA is TGCAGTGCCCAGACAGACAGTTCTGCGGCTGAAGCTTTCTTT. Translated, it gives CSAQTDSSAAEAFF.

The CDR3 here is CASSGWSTGREGRDTQYF. The CDR3 coding sequence is TGTGCCAGCAGCGGGTGGTCCACCGGACGAGAAGGCAGAGATACGCAGTATTTT. This rearrangement joins TRBV25-1 to TRBJ2-3; D remains ambiguous. The CDR3 loop spans 18 amino acids. Trimming took off 6 bases at V and 5 bases at J, with 27 bases between the two ends. Per the germline V gene, CDR1 is MGHDK and CDR2 is SYGVNS. The full variable domain, with the rest looked up from reference TRBV25-1 and TRBJ2-3, is EADIYQTPRYLVIGTGKKITLECSQTMGHDKMYWYQQDPGMELHLIHYSYGVNSTEKGDLSSESTVSRIRTEHFPLTLESARPSHTSQYLCASSGWSTGREGRDTQYFGPGTRLTVL.

This clonotype appeared a few times. The chain has TRBV7-2 and TRBJ2-7; 8 nucleotides agree with TRBD1. In germline, CDR1 is SGHTA, CDR2 FQGNSA. Trimming cost V 5 bases and J 0 bases; bases outside gene matches: 6. There are 15 residues in the CDR3. This CDR3 is CASSPQGQVSYEQYF. The CDR3 nucleotides read TGTGCCAGCAGCCCCCAGGGACAGGTCTCCTACGAGCAGTACTTC.

This sequence joins TRBV28 and TRBJ2-7; D not resolved. The V end was cut by 11 bases, the J end by 3 bases, with 17 bases between. Germline assignment: CDR1 MDHEN and CDR2 SYDVKM. The CDR3 spans 13 residues. The CDR3 sequence is CALIAWSIYEQYF. In nucleotides, the CDR3 is TGTGCCTTGATAGCTTGGTCCATCTACGAGCAGTACTTC.

The J gene is TRBJ2-5, the V gene TRBV10-1; D possibly corresponds to TRBD1 (6 bases). There are 14 residues in the CDR3. With 4 bases removed from V and 2 bases from J, the gap between germline ends came to 11 bases. Germline assignment: CDR1 WNHNN and CDR2 SYGVQD (reference sequence). The CDR3 is CASSGGTLQETQYF. The CDR3, as DNA: TGCGCCAGCAGTGGGGGGACATTGCAAGAGACCCAGTACTTC.

The chain joins TRBV6-6 to TRBJ2-7; TRBD2 matches at 10 bases. Germline CDR1 MNHNY, CDR2 SVGAGI (reference sequence). Germline trimming cut 6 bases from V and 4 bases from J; bases unmatched to any gene: 9. The CDR3 has 15 amino acids. CDR3 sequence reads: CASRPPGLAFYEQYF. DNA for the CDR3: TGTGCCAGCAGACCTCCGGGACTAGCGTTTTACGAGCAGTACTTC.